Below, 28 T cell receptor beta chains from the same sample are listed, as sequenced in a study of blood T cell repertoires in COVID-19. Profiling relied on immunoSEQ multiplex PCR, and the TCRdb table lists in-frame clones only, not all of them. Of around 190,000 clones in the sample, approximately 90% were seen once. Sequenced sample: peripheral blood. The source of these receptors is a human donor in a cohort sampled during active COVID-19.

The chain couples TRBV10-2 to TRBJ2-2; D might be TRBD1 (5 bases). The CDR3 extends over 13 amino acids. Germline CDR1 WSHSY, CDR2 SAAADI. V was clipped by 6 bases and J by 1 base, with 6 bases between them. This CDR3 is CASRDRNTGELFF. For the CDR3, the DNA is TGCGCCAGCAGAGACAGGAACACCGGGGAGCTGTTTTTT.

The chain joins TRBV18 to TRBJ2-5, with TRBD1 identical over 7 bases. V was clipped by 3 bases and J by 9 bases; unmatched bases: 4. Germline V gene sequence: CDR1 KGHSH, CDR2 LQKENI. CDR3 length: 12 amino acids. CDR3 protein: CASSPGQRAQYF. CDR3 DNA sequence: TGTGCCAGCTCACCGGGACAGAGGGCCCAGTACTTC.

The chain employs TRBV4-3 and TRBJ1-1; tentatively, D is TRBD1 (5 bases). From germline, CDR1 is LGHNA and CDR2 YSLEER. The CDR3 runs to 13 residues. The V and J ends lost 2 bases and 8 bases respectively, with 12 bases between them. The CDR3 spells CASSQSQRGEAFF. CDR3 nucleotides: TGCGCCAGCAGCCAATCTCAGCGGGGGGAAGCTTTCTTT.

V gene TRBV10-3 combines with J gene TRBJ2-1; 10 bases are a match to TRBD2. Trimming cost V 3 bases and J 9 bases; bases outside gene matches: 5. Germline CDR1 and CDR2: ENHRY and SYGVKD. This CDR3 has 14 amino acids. CDR3 protein: CAISEGTSVGEQFF. CDR3 sequence (DNA): TGTGCCATCAGTGAAGGGACTAGCGTGGGTGAGCAGTTCTTC.

This clone was counted a single time. The genes are TRBV15 and TRBJ1-5; D uncertain. CDR3 length equals 13 residues. Germline CDR1 reads LNHNV; CDR2 reads YYDKDF (reference sequence). Trimming took off 3 bases at V and 4 bases at J, with 7 bases between the two ends. CDR3 sequence (DNA): TGTGCCACCAGCAGTAACAGTAATCAGCCCCAGCATTTT. Residues: CATSSNSNQPQHF.

V gene TRBV7-9 combines with J gene TRBJ1-6; 9 bases agree with TRBD1. Losses at the gene ends were 5 bases for V and 7 bases for J; bases not matched to a gene: 6. This CDR3 is 15 amino acids long. Germline loops: CDR1 SEHNR, CDR2 FQNEAQ (reference sequence). The CDR3 protein is CASSAGDRANSPLHF. CDR3 DNA sequence: TGTGCCAGCAGCGCGGGGGACAGGGCCAATTCACCCCTCCACTTT.

The genes are TRBV10-2 and TRBJ2-7; 11 nucleotides agree with TRBD1. J lost 1 base, V lost 0 bases, and 2 bases had no gene match. The CDR3 length is 16 residues. From germline, CDR1 is WSHSY and CDR2 SAAADI. The CDR3 DNA follows: TGCGCCAGCAGTGAGTCCCGGGACAGGGGGTCCTACGAGCAGTACTTC. This sequence encodes CASSESRDRGSYEQYF.

This chain links TRBV6-5 with TRBJ1-5, with 7 positions matching TRBD1. The CDR3 loop spans 15 amino acids. The germline CDR1 and CDR2 sequences are MNHEY and SVGAGI. Losses at the gene ends were 0 bases for V and 5 bases for J; bases not matched to a gene: 4. CDR3 sequence reads: CASSYSRGGHQPQHF. CDR3 nucleotide sequence: TGTGCCAGCAGTTACTCGAGAGGGGGCCATCAGCCCCAGCATTTT.

The rearrangement joins TRBV7-9 to TRBJ1-6; 7 bases line up with TRBD1. Per the germline V gene, CDR1 is SEHNR and CDR2 is FQNEAQ (reference sequence). The CDR3 runs 13 residues. The junction had 4 bases not matched to a gene; V was cut back by 5 bases and J by 9 bases. In nucleotides, the CDR3 is TGTGCCAGCAGCCTCGACAGGGCTTCACCCCTCCACTTT. Its protein is CASSLDRASPLHF.

The J gene is TRBJ1-3, the V gene TRBV5-1; D is possibly TRBD1 (5 bases). Germline CDR1 and CDR2: SGHRS and YFSETQ. Trimming removed 0 bases at V and 6 bases at J, with 16 bases between. This CDR3 has 16 amino acids. DNA of the CDR3: TGCGCCAGCAGCTTGGATAACAGGCCTACCAAAAACACCATATATTTT. It yields the protein CASSLDNRPTKNTIYF.

The J gene is TRBJ1-1, the V gene TRBV7-9; D possibly corresponds to TRBD1 (5 bases). The CDR3 runs to 17 residues. Germline V gives CDR1 SEHNR, CDR2 FQNEAQ (reference sequence). V lost 2 bases and J 5 bases, leaving 21 bases between the germline ends. The DNA for the CDR3 is TGTGCCAGCAGCTTATTCCCCCGGAAGGTAAGGGGAACTGAAGCTTTCTTT. Translating gives CASSLFPRKVRGTEAFF. The variable domain in full, with the rest retrieved from reference TRBV7-9 and TRBJ1-1, is DTGVSQNPRHKITKRGQNVTFRCDPISEHNRLYWYRQTLGQGPEFLTYFQNEAQLEKSRLLSDRFSAERPKGSFSTLEIQRTEQGDSAMYLCASSLFPRKVRGTEAFFGQGTRLTVV.

This clone was detected once. The chain links TRBV3-1 (or the pseudogene TRBV3-2) to TRBJ1-6; unclear D gene. CDR1 is LGHDT, CDR2 YNNKEL, per germline (reference sequence). The CDR3 runs to 14 residues. V was trimmed by 4 bases and J by 9 bases, leaving 13 bases between them. The CDR3 DNA follows: TGTGCCAGCAGCCCGATGGAGCAAGCTTCACCCCTCCACTTT. Residues: CASSPMEQASPLHF.

This chain links TRBV5-6 with TRBJ2-3, with a tentative D call TRBD1 (5 bases). The germline CDR1 and CDR2 sequences are SGHDT and YYEEEE. The V and J ends lost 0 bases and 4 bases respectively, with 12 bases between them. There are 15 residues in the CDR3. The CDR3 DNA reads TGTGCCAGCAGCTTGGTGCTAGGGGCGGCAGATACGCAGTATTTT. Its protein is CASSLVLGAADTQYF.

V is TRBV11-3 and J is TRBJ1-2; no reliable D call. Germline V gene lookup returns CDR1 SGHNT and CDR2 YENEEA. This CDR3 is built from 13 residues. V dropped 1 base and J dropped 6 bases, with 9 bases sitting between them. This CDR3 is CASSLGTVDGYTF. The CDR3 region has the DNA TGTGCCAGCAGCTTAGGAACAGTAGATGGCTACACCTTC.

V is TRBV6-1 and J is TRBJ1-2, with D perhaps matching TRBD1 (6 bases). There are 13 residues in the CDR3. The germline CDR1 and CDR2 sequences are MNHNS and SASEGT. Trimming removed 1 base from V and 8 bases from J, with 11 bases in between. As DNA, the CDR3 is TGTGCCAGCAGTGAAGGTGGACAGTGGGGCTACACCTTC. The encoded protein is CASSEGGQWGYTF.

The DNA of the CDR3 is TGTGCCAGTAGTGTACAGGGGACTCTAAGTTATAGCAATCAGCCCCAGCATTTT. Protein: CASSVQGTLSYSNQPQHF. The chain recombines TRBV19 with TRBJ1-5; 7 nucleotides align to TRBD1. The CDR3 has 18 residues. The V segment lost 5 bases and the J segment 0 bases; nucleotides outside the gene matches: 13. Germline V gene lookup returns CDR1 LNHDA and CDR2 SQIVND (reference sequence).

The chain uses TRBV10-3 and TRBJ2-2; 9 nucleotides line up with TRBD1. V was clipped by 10 bases and J by 2 bases; unmatched bases: 11. Germline V CDR1 and CDR2: ENHRY, SYGVKD. The CDR3 totals 16 residues. CDR3 sequence reads: CATTEGTGTNTGELFF. CDR3 coding DNA: TGTGCCACCACCGAGGGGACAGGGACTAACACCGGGGAGCTGTTTTTT.

CDR3 in amino acids: CASSGQTKNIQYF. Written as DNA, the CDR3 is TGTGCCAGCAGTGGGCAGACCAAAAACATTCAGTACTTC. The chain uses TRBV12-3 or TRBV12-4 and TRBJ2-4, with no clear D. The V end was cut by 5 bases, the J end by 2 bases, with 7 bases between. The CDR3 has 13 residues.

This chain uses TRBV30 with TRBJ1-2; a weak D match, TRBD1 (5 bases). This CDR3 has 13 residues. V lost 3 bases, J lost 2 bases, and 10 bases lay in between. Germline-derived CDR1 and CDR2 are GTSNPN and SVGIG (reference sequence). The CDR3 protein is CAWRVGANYGYTF. CDR3 DNA: TGTGCCTGGAGGGTAGGGGCCAACTATGGCTACACCTTC.

A few counts support this clone. V gene TRBV28 combines with J gene TRBJ2-3; 10 bases are a match to TRBD1. The germline CDR1 and CDR2 sequences are MDHEN and SYDVKM. The CDR3 length is 16 residues. The trim removed 2 bases at V and 6 bases at J, leaving 8 bases unmatched. CDR3 in amino acids: CASSLALDRGRDTQYF. The CDR3 nucleotides are TGTGCCAGCAGTTTAGCCCTGGACAGGGGGAGGGATACGCAGTATTTT.

V gene TRBV28 combines with J gene TRBJ1-5, with 7 positions matching TRBD1. The CDR3 runs 16 residues. The V and J ends lost 5 bases and 5 bases, in that order; junction bases with no gene match: 12. Germline CDR1 is MDHEN and CDR2 is SYDVKM. The CDR3 region is CASSIRTGQGHQPQHF. DNA of the CDR3: TGTGCCAGCAGTATTAGGACAGGTCAAGGGCATCAGCCCCAGCATTTT.

The chain has TRBV11-3 and TRBJ2-2, with a possible D match to TRBD1 (6 bases). The CDR3 runs to 16 residues. V was pared by 1 base and J by 3 bases, with 12 bases between. Germline V lookup: CDR1 SGHNT, CDR2 YENEEA. The CDR3 nucleotides are TGTGCCAGCAGCTTAGGGGCACAGGGTTACACCGGGGAGCTGTTTTTT. Its translation: CASSLGAQGYTGELFF.

The V call is TRBV4-3, the J call TRBJ2-2; TRBD1 aligns across 11 bases. V was pared by 4 bases and J by 4 bases, with 2 bases of the junction left unmatched. The CDR3 has 15 residues. Germline-derived CDR1 and CDR2 are LGHNA and YSLEER. The DNA for the CDR3 is TGCGCCAGCAGCCGGGACAGGGGGTCCACCGGGGAGCTGTTTTTT. It specifies CASSRDRGSTGELFF.

The genes are TRBV2 and TRBJ2-1; 12 bases align to TRBD2. CDR1 SNHLY and CDR2 FYNNEI come from the germline V gene. Trimming removed 0 bases from V and 6 bases from J; junction bases left unmatched: 3. The CDR3 is 16 residues long. DNA for the CDR3: TGTGCCAGCAGTGAAGCGGGACTAGCGGGCGTCAATGAGCAGTTCTTC. Translation gives CASSEAGLAGVNEQFF.

This clone was detected only a few times. V usage is TRBV4-3 and J usage is TRBJ2-2; 9 bases map to TRBD1. Germline lookup yields CDR1 LGHNA and CDR2 YSLEER. This CDR3 spans 15 amino acids. V was pared by 5 bases and J by 3 bases, with 4 bases of the junction left unmatched. CDR3: CASSEQGAHTGELFF. As DNA, the CDR3 is TGCGCCAGCAGCGAACAGGGGGCGCACACCGGGGAGCTGTTTTTT.

The chain recombines TRBV7-9 with TRBJ2-1; D is perhaps TRBD2 (6 bases). Trimming pared 10 bases from V and 0 bases from J, leaving 13 bases between. The CDR3 sequence is 14 residues long. CDR1 SEHNR and CDR2 FQNEAQ come from the germline V gene (reference sequence). The CDR3 loop reads CATSRGSSYNEQFF. The CDR3 nucleotides are TGTGCCACCTCCCGGGGGAGCTCCTACAATGAGCAGTTCTTC. Full variable domain (outside the CDR3, taken from reference TRBV7-9 and TRBJ2-1): DTGVSQNPRHKITKRGQNVTFRCDPISEHNRLYWYRQTLGQGPEFLTYFQNEAQLEKSRLLSDRFSAERPKGSFSTLEIQRTEQGDSAMYLCATSRGSSYNEQFFGPGTRLTVL.

This chain uses TRBV9 with TRBJ2-7; D gene ambiguous. Trimming stripped 0 bases from V and 0 bases from J, with 13 bases between. Germline V gene data show CDR1 as SGDLS and CDR2 as YYNGEE. The CDR3 covers 16 residues. The CDR3 region is CASSVGLDPSSYEQYF. The CDR3 coding sequence is TGTGCCAGCAGCGTAGGGCTAGATCCAAGCTCCTACGAGCAGTACTTC.

The sample holds one count of this clone. The chain combines TRBV18 with TRBJ1-5; TRBD1 matches 7 bases. The CDR3 sequence is 16 residues long. Germline V gene data show CDR1 as KGHSH and CDR2 as LQKENI. The ends lost 3 bases at V and 0 bases at J; junction bases unmatched: 5. CDR3 amino acids: CASSPGQPNSNQPQHF. CDR3 DNA: TGTGCCAGCTCACCGGGACAGCCCAATAGCAATCAGCCCCAGCATTTT.